Presented here are 26 T cell receptor beta chains from one specimen sequenced in a study of molecular identifiers for immune sequencing clone quantification. TCRdb redid the calling of the PCR reads with MiXCR, one entry per CDR3 protein. The sample contains about 630,000 distinct CDR3 sequences, around 25% of which appear only once. What was sequenced was naive CD8+ T cells from blood, with Jurkat cell RNA spiked in. Regarding subset: FACS-sorted CD8+CD4-CCR7+CD45RA+ naive T cells. Receptors originate from a human donor in good health. Some libraries in this study had Jurkat cell RNA spiked in.

The sample holds many counts of this clonotype. The chain couples TRBV6-6 to TRBJ1-6, with 9 bases that match TRBD1. The germline CDR1 and CDR2 sequences are MNHNY and SVGAGI (reference sequence). The CDR3 loop spans 16 amino acids. The trim removed 7 bases at V and 0 bases at J, leaving 4 bases unmatched. Here the CDR3 reads CASTLTGGSYNSPLHF. The DNA of the CDR3 is TGTGCCAGCACCCTGACAGGGGGCTCCTATAATTCACCCCTCCACTTT.

Ten or more counts support this clonotype. This chain links TRBV6-2 or TRBV6-3 with TRBJ2-2; D possibly matches TRBD1 or TRBD2 (5 bases each). With 6 bases removed from V and 11 bases from J, the gap between germline ends came to 7 bases. The CDR3 loop spans 10 amino acids. Germline CDR1 is MNHEY and CDR2 is SVGEGT. CDR3 nucleotides: TGTGCCAGCAGAGGGACCGAGCTGTTTTTT. Translated: CASRGTELFF.

This clonotype was seen once. The chain uses TRBV6-8 and TRBJ2-2; D gene uncertain. The germline gives CDR1 MNHGY, CDR2 SAAAGT. The V end lost 2 bases, the J end lost 5 bases, and 9 bases lay between the germline ends. The CDR3 has 14 amino acids. The CDR3 bases are TGTGCCAGCAGTTACGGGGATAAGACCGGGGAGCTGTTTTTT. It translates to CASSYGDKTGELFF.

This clonotype was counted at least ten times. The gene calls are TRBV29-1 and TRBJ2-3; D might be TRBD1 (5 bases). The CDR3 sequence is 14 residues long. Germline loops: CDR1 SQVTM, CDR2 ANQGSEA. V gave up 1 base and J gave up 3 bases, with 11 bases separating them. For the CDR3, the DNA is TGCAGCGTTGAAGGGCAGGGTGAAACAGATACGCAGTATTTT. Its translation: CSVEGQGETDTQYF.

This clonotype was seen a few times. The CDR3 sequence is CASSSGEGLSQETQYF. DNA of the CDR3: TGTGCCAGCAGCTCCGGTGAAGGATTAAGCCAAGAGACCCAGTACTTC. The V call is TRBV7-9, the J call TRBJ2-5; D gene uncertain. CDR1 is SEHNR and CDR2 is FQNEAQ in the germline V gene (reference sequence). This CDR3 spans 16 amino acids. The V end lost 4 bases, the J end lost 1 base, and 16 bases lay between the germline ends.

V is TRBV9 and J is TRBJ2-1; D uncertain. The length of the CDR3 is 14 residues. CDR1 SGDLS and CDR2 YYNGEE come from the germline V gene. Trimming removed 0 bases at V and 6 bases at J, with 10 bases between. In nucleotides, the CDR3 is TGTGCCAGCAGCGTAGAAACGCACACCAATGAGCAGTTCTTC. It codes for CASSVETHTNEQFF.

The chain employs TRBV14 and TRBJ2-1, with 7 positions matching TRBD2. The trim removed 0 bases at V and 10 bases at J, leaving 9 bases unmatched. The V gene's germline CDR1 is SGHDN and CDR2 FVKESK. The CDR3 is made up of 15 amino acids. CDR3 amino acids: CASSQDLAGRVEQFF. In DNA, the CDR3 is TGTGCCAGCAGCCAAGATTTGGCAGGGAGGGTAGAGCAGTTCTTC.

Regarding this clonotype: It is likely a read error, because the conserved phenylalanine at the end of the CDR3 is missing. This chain uses TRBV30 with TRBJ1-1, with D possibly matching TRBD1 (5 bases). Germline loops: CDR1 GTSNPN, CDR2 SVGIG (reference sequence). Between the trimmed V and J ends, which lost 0 bases and 1 base, there was a span of 12 bases. This CDR3 is built from 15 residues. This chain's CDR3 is CAWSVPAGRNTEAFI. In DNA, the CDR3 is TGTGCCTGGAGTGTCCCTGCAGGGAGGAACACTGAAGCTTTCATT.

This chain connects TRBV5-6 to TRBJ1-5; D perhaps matches TRBD1 (5 bases). V was shortened by 1 base and J by 2 bases, with 25 bases between the two germline ends. Germline V gene data show CDR1 as SGHDT and CDR2 as YYEEEE. The CDR3 sequence is 20 residues long. CDR3 sequence (DNA): TGTGCCAGCAGCTTGTCGCTTCGGGGGTCGAGTATCACTGGCAATCAGCCCCAGCATTTT. Translating gives CASSLSLRGSSITGNQPQHF.

This clonotype was recorded at least ten times. The rearrangement links TRBV2 to TRBJ1-2; the match to TRBD1 covers 8 bases. V was pared by 2 bases and J by 5 bases, with 7 bases of the junction left unmatched. Germline assignment: CDR1 SNHLY and CDR2 FYNNEI. This CDR3 region has 15 residues. DNA for the CDR3: TGTGCCAGCAGTGAAAGCGGGACAGGCTATTATGGCTACACCTTC. It codes for CASSESGTGYYGYTF.

This clonotype was picked up many times. The chain uses TRBV29-1 and TRBJ1-1, with 8 bases fitting TRBD1. V lost 7 bases to trimming and J lost 7 bases; unmatched junction nucleotides: 2. Germline CDR1 is SQVTM and CDR2 is ANQGSEA. The CDR3 covers 10 residues. The CDR3, as DNA: TGCAGCGCCGGACAGGGTGAAGCTTTCTTT. Translation: CSAGQGEAFF.

This clonotype was picked up a small number of times. The J gene is TRBJ2-7, the V gene TRBV12-3 or TRBV12-4; D is uncertain. This CDR3 is built from 12 residues. V lost 4 bases and J lost 2, with 6 bases in between. CDR3 sequence (DNA): TGTGCCAGCAGTTCTATGGCCTACGAGCAGTACTTC. Its protein is CASSSMAYEQYF.

This clonotype was observed a few times. The CDR3 DNA reads as TGTGCCAGCAGCCAAGGGTATGGGGGAGGTCAGCCCCAGCATTTT. Translation gives CASSQGYGGGQPQHF. The chain joins TRBV6-5 to TRBJ1-5; D is possibly TRBD1 (5 bases). This CDR3 has 15 residues. Germline CDR1 is MNHEY and CDR2 is SVGAGI. Between the trimmed V and J ends, which lost 6 bases and 6 bases, there was a span of 18 bases.

This clonotype was counted at least ten times. The genes are TRBV27 and TRBJ1-5, with 8 bases aligning to TRBD1. The V and J ends lost 3 bases and 5 bases, in that order; junction bases with no gene match: 3. Germline CDR1 MNHEY, CDR2 SMNVEV (reference sequence). This CDR3 contains 14 residues. CDR3 sequence: CASSFGTGDQPQHF. CDR3 DNA sequence: TGTGCCAGCAGTTTTGGGACAGGAGATCAGCCCCAGCATTTT.

CDR3 bases: TGCAGTGCTAGACTAGCGGGAGGCCTGAACACCGGGGAGCTGTTTTTT. Encoded protein: CSARLAGGLNTGELFF. The chain links TRBV20-1 to TRBJ2-2, with TRBD2 matching 11 bases. The J segment lost 1 base and the V segment lost 2 bases, leaving 3 bases of the junction unmatched. This CDR3 has 16 amino acids. The germline gives CDR1 DFQATT, CDR2 SNEGSKA (reference sequence).

As concerns this clonotype: A much larger clone sits a single nucleotide away, making a read error possible. The CDR3 ends on some other residue instead of the conserved phenylalanine or tryptophan, so this is likely a read error. The gene calls are TRBV29-1 and TRBJ2-7; a weak D match, TRBD2 (6 bases). CDR1 and CDR2 (germline): SQVTM, ANQGSEA. Trimming stripped 4 bases from V and 3 bases from J, with 7 bases between. The CDR3 has 11 residues. DNA of the CDR3: TGCAGCGTTGGTAGCGGCTACGAGCAGTACCTC. This codes for CSVGSGYEQYL.

The chain carries TRBV28 and TRBJ2-7; D gene uncertain. Germline loops: CDR1 MDHEN, CDR2 SYDVKM. V lost 3 bases and J lost 5, with 8 bases in between. The CDR3 extends over 12 amino acids. The CDR3 region has the DNA TGTGCCAGCAGTTTCCCCCCCCACGAGCAGTACTTC. This translates into CASSFPPHEQYF.

A few counts support this clonotype. The chain carries TRBV4-3 and TRBJ2-4; the match to TRBD2 covers 11 bases. CDR1 is LGHNA, CDR2 YSLEER, per germline. This CDR3 has 14 residues. After removal of 1 base from V and 13 bases from J, the junction contained 6 bases not matched to a gene. The CDR3 DNA reads as TGCGCCAGCAGCCAAGTTGTACTAGCGGGGGCCCAGTACTTC. It yields the protein CASSQVVLAGAQYF.

The chain is built from TRBV6-5 and TRBJ2-1; 7 positions match TRBD1. CDR1 and CDR2 from the germline V gene are MNHEY and SVGAGI. The V and J ends lost 6 bases and 6 bases, in that order; junction bases with no gene match: 14. CDR3 length equals 16 residues. The CDR3 spells CASSMGVQGIANEQFF. DNA for the CDR3: TGTGCCAGCAGCATGGGGGTACAGGGGATCGCCAATGAGCAGTTCTTC.

This clonotype was seen repeatedly, ten times or more. This chain connects TRBV20-1 to TRBJ1-5; D is ambiguous. The CDR3 has 16 residues. CDR1 DFQATT and CDR2 SNEGSKA come from the germline V gene (reference sequence). The V and J ends lost 3 bases and 5 bases respectively, with 20 bases between them. CDR3 residues: CSASFYVAGKDQPQHF. The CDR3 nucleotides read TGCAGTGCTAGTTTTTACGTCGCGGGGAAGGATCAGCCCCAGCATTTT.

The V gene is TRBV27, the J gene TRBJ2-3; 7 bases are shared with TRBD2. Germline-derived CDR1 and CDR2 are MNHEY and SMNVEV (reference sequence). The CDR3 covers 15 residues. The J segment lost 4 bases and the V segment lost 0 bases, leaving 4 bases of the junction unmatched. CDR3 nucleotides: TGTGCCAGCAGTTTATCGGGAGGGCCAGCAGATACGCAGTATTTT. This sequence encodes CASSLSGGPADTQYF.

The V gene is TRBV5-6, the J gene TRBJ2-6; D may be TRBD2 (6 bases). Germline CDR1 reads SGHDT; CDR2 reads YYEEEE. CDR3 length equals 16 residues. V was pared by 10 bases and J by 0 bases, with 17 bases between. Here the CDR3 DNA reads TGTGCCGGATCCGGGGGTTGGGTCTCTGGGGCCAACGTCCTGACTTTC. Amino acids: CAGSGGWVSGANVLTF. Full variable domain (missing parts from reference TRBV5-6 and TRBJ2-6): DAGVTQSPTHLIKTRGQQVTLRCSPKSGHDTVSWYQQALGQGPQFIFQYYEEEERQRGNFPDRFSGHQFPNYSSELNVNALLLGDSALYLCAGSGGWVSGANVLTFGAGSRLTVL.

A remark on this clonotype: At one end, the junction sequence differs from germline, possibly due to a read error. The rearrangement links TRBV2 to TRBJ1-4; D uncertain. The CDR3 length is 15 residues. Germline V gene data show CDR1 as SNHLY and CDR2 as FYNNEI. The CDR3 protein is CASSESVATNEKPFF. The CDR3 region has the DNA TGTGCCAGCAGTGAATCTGTTGCAACTAATGAAAAACCGTTTTTT. Full variable domain (remainder filled in from reference TRBV2 and TRBJ1-4): EPEVTQTPSHQVTQMGQEVILRCVPISNHLYFYWYRQILGQKVEFLVSFYNNEISEKSEIFDDQFSVERPDGSNFTLKIRSTKLEDSAMYFCASSESVATNEKPFFGSGTQLSVL.

This clonotype has a handful of counts. The chain has TRBV19 and TRBJ1-1, with TRBD1 as a possible D gene (6 bases). With 3 bases removed from V and 1 base from J, the gap between germline ends came to 12 bases. CDR3 length: 15 residues. CDR1 and CDR2 (germline): LNHDA, SQIVND (reference sequence). The CDR3 region is CASSMEGGSNTEAFF. CDR3 in DNA: TGTGCCAGTAGTATGGAGGGGGGTTCGAACACTGAAGCTTTCTTT.

DNA of the CDR3: TGTGCCAGCAGCCCACGGACAACGAACACAGATACGCAGTATTTT. Amino acid sequence: CASSPRTTNTDTQYF. The rearrangement uses TRBV7-9 and TRBJ2-3; D possibly corresponds to TRBD1 (5 bases). V was pared by 5 bases and J by 2 bases, with 14 bases between. Germline V CDR1 and CDR2: SEHNR, FQNEAQ (reference sequence). The CDR3 has 15 residues.

As concerns this clonotype: Compared with germline, one end of the junction differs, possibly owing to a read error. This sequence joins TRBV6-2 or TRBV6-3 and TRBJ2-7, with 8 bases identical to TRBD2. The CDR3 is 14 amino acids. CDR1 and CDR2 from the germline V gene are MNHEY and SVGEGT. This CDR3 is CVSSWRGAAYEQYF. Written as DNA, the CDR3 is TGTGTCAGCAGTTGGCGGGGGGCCGCCTACGAGCAGTACTTC.